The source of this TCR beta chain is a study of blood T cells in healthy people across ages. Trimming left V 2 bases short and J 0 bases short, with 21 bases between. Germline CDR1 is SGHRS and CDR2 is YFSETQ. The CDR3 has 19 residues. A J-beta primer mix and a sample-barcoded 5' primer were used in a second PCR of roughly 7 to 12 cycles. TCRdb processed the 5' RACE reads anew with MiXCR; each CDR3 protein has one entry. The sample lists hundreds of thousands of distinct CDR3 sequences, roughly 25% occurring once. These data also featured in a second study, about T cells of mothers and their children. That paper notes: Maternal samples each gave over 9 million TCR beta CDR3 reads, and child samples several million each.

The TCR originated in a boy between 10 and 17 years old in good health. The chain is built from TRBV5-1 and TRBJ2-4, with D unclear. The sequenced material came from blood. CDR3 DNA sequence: TGCGCCAGCAGCTTCCGCATTTTACAGACACCTCTAGCCAAAAACATTCAGTACTTC. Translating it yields CASSFRILQTPLAKNIQYF.